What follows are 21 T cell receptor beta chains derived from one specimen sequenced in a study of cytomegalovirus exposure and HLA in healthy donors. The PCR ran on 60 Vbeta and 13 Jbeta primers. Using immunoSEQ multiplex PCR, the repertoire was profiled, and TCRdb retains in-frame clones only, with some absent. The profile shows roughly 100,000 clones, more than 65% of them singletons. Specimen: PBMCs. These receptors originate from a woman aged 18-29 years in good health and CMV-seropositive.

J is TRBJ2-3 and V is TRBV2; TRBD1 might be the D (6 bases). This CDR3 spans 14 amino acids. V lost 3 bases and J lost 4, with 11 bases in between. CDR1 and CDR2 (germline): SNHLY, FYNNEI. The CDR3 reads CASSDTGISDTQYF. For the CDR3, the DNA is TGTGCCAGCAGTGATACAGGGATTTCAGATACGCAGTATTTT.

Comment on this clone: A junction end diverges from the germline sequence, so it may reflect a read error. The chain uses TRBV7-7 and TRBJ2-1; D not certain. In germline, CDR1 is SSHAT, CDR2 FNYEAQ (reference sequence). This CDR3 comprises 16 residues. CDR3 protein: CASSLTTGVSYNEQFF. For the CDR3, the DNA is TGTGCTAGCAGCTTAACCACGGGTGTCTCCTACAATGAGCAGTTCTTC.

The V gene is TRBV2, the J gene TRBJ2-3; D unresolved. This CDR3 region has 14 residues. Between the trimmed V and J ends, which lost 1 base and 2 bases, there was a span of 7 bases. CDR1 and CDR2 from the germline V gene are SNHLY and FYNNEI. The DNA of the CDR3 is TGTGCCAGCAGTGAAGTCCGAGACACAGATACGCAGTATTTT. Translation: CASSEVRDTDTQYF.

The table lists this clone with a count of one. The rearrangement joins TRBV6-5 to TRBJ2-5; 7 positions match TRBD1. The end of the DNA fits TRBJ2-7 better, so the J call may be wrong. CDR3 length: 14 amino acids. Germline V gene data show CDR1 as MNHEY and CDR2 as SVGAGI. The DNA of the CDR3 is TGTGCCAGCACAAGTCGGGACAGCCTCTACGAGCAGTACTTC. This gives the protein CASTSRDSLYEQYF.

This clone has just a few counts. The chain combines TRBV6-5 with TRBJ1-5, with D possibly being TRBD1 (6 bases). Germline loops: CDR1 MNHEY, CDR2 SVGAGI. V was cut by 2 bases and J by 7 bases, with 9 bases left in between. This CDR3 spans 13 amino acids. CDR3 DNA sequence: TGTGCCAGCAGTTACCGGGACAACCAGCCCCAGCATTTT. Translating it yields CASSYRDNQPQHF.

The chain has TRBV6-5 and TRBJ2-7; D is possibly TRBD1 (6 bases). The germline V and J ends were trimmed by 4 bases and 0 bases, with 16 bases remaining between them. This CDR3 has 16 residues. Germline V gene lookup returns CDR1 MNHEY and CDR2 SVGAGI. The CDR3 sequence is CASSSYLTGSSYEQYF. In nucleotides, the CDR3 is TGTGCCAGCAGTTCGTACCTTACAGGGAGCTCCTACGAGCAGTACTTC.

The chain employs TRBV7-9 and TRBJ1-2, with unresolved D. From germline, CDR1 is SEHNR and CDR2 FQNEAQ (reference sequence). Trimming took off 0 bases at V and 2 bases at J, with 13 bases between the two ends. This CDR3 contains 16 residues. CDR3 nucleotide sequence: TGTGCCAGCAGCTTAGCGGGGTCTCGGGGAAACTATGGCTACACCTTC. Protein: CASSLAGSRGNYGYTF.

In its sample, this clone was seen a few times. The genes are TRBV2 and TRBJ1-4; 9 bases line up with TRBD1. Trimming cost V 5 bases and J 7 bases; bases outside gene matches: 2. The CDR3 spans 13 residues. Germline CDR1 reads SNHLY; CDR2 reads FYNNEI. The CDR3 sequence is CASSRDRVEKLFF. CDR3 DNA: TGTGCCAGCAGTCGGGACAGGGTTGAAAAACTGTTTTTT. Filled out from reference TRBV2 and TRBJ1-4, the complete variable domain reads EPEVTQTPSHQVTQMGQEVILRCVPISNHLYFYWYRQILGQKVEFLVSFYNNEISEKSEIFDDQFSVERPDGSNFTLKIRSTKLEDSAMYFCASSRDRVEKLFFGSGTQLSVL.

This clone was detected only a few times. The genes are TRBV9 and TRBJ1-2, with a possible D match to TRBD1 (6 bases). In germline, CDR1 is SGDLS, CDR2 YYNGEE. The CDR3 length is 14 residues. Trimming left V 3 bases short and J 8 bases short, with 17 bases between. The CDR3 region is CASSAVGGTRGYTF. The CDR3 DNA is TGTGCCAGCAGCGCCGTCGGGGGGACAAGAGGCTACACCTTC.

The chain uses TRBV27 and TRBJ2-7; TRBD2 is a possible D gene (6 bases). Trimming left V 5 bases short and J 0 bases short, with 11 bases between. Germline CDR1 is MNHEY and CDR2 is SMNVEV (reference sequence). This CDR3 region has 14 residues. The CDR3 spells CASSGRWSSYEQYF. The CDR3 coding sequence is TGTGCCAGCAGTGGGAGGTGGAGCTCCTACGAGCAGTACTTC.

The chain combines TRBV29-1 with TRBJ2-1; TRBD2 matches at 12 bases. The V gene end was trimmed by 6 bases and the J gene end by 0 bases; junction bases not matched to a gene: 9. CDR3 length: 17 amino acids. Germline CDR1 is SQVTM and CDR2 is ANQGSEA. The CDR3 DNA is TGCAGCGTCGAGGGGCTAGCGGGAGGGTACTCCTACAATGAGCAGTTCTTC. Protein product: CSVEGLAGGYSYNEQFF.

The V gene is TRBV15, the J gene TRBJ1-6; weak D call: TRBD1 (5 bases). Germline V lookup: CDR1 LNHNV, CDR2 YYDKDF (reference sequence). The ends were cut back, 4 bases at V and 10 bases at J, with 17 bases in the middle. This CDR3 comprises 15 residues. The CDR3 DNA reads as TGTGCCACCAGCATTAGGACGGGAGGGGAATCACCCCTCCACTTT. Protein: CATSIRTGGESPLHF.

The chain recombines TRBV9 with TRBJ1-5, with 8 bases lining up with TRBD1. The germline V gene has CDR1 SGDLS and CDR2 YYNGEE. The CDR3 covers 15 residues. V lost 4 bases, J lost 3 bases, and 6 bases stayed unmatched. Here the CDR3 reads CASSPGQGNNQPQHF. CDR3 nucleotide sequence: TGTGCCAGCAGCCCAGGACAGGGAAACAATCAGCCCCAGCATTTT.

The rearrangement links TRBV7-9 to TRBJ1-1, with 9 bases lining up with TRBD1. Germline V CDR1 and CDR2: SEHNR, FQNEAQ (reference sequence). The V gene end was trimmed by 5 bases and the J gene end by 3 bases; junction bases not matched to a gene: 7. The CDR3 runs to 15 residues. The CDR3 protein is CASSTRTGVDTEAFF. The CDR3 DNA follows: TGTGCCAGCAGCACAAGGACAGGGGTGGACACTGAAGCTTTCTTT.

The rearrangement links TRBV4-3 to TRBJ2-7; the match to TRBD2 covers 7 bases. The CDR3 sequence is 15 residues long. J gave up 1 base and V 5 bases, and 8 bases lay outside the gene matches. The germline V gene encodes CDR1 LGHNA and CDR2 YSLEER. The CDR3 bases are TGCGCCAGCAGCTCTAGCGGAGTTGAATCCTACGAGCAGTACTTC. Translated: CASSSSGVESYEQYF.

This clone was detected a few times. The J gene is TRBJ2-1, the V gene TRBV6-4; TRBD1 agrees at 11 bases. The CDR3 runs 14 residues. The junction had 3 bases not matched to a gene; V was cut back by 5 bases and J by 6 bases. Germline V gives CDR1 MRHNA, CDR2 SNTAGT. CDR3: CASSPGTGGNEQFF. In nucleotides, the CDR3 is TGTGCCAGCAGTCCCGGGACAGGGGGCAATGAGCAGTTCTTC.

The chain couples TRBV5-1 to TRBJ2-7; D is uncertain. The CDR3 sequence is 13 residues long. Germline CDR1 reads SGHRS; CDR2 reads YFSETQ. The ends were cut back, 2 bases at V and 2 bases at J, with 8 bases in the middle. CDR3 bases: TGCGCCAGCAGCTTCACAGAAGCCTACGAGCAGTACTTC. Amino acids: CASSFTEAYEQYF.

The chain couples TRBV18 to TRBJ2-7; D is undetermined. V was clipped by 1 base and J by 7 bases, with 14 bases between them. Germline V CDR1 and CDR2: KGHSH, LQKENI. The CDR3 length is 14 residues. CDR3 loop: CASSPRGDLSEQYF. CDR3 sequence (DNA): TGTGCCAGCTCACCACGAGGAGACCTTTCTGAGCAGTACTTC.

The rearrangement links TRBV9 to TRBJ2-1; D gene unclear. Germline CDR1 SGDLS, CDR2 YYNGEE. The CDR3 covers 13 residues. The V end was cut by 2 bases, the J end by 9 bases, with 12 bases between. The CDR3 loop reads CASSVDSPSEQFF. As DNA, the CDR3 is TGTGCCAGCAGCGTTGACTCGCCTAGTGAGCAGTTCTTC. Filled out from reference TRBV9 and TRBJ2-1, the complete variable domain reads DSGVTQTPKHLITATGQRVTLRCSPRSGDLSVYWYQQSLDQGLQFLIQYYNGEERAKGNILERFSAQQFPDLHSELNLSSLELGDSALYFCASSVDSPSEQFFGPGTRLTVL.

This CDR3 reads CASSVGTGGAQYF. As DNA, the CDR3 is TGTGCCAGCAGCGTAGGGACAGGGGGCGCGCAGTACTTC. This chain joins TRBV9 and TRBJ2-5, with TRBD1 matching over 11 bases. Germline values: CDR1 SGDLS, CDR2 YYNGEE. The CDR3 contains 13 residues. The J segment lost 11 bases and the V segment lost 0 bases, leaving 3 bases of the junction unmatched. Drawing the rest from reference TRBV9 and TRBJ2-5, the complete variable domain is DSGVTQTPKHLITATGQRVTLRCSPRSGDLSVYWYQQSLDQGLQFLIQYYNGEERAKGNILERFSAQQFPDLHSELNLSSLELGDSALYFCASSVGTGGAQYFGPGTRLLVL.

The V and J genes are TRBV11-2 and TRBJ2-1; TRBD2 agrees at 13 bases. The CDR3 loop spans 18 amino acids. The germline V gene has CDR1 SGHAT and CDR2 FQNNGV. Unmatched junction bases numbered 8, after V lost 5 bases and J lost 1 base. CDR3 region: CASSIGLAGERSYNEQFF. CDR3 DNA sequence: TGTGCCAGCAGCATTGGACTAGCGGGAGAGCGGTCCTACAATGAGCAGTTCTTC.